This T cell receptor (beta chain) appears in the sequencing data of a study of T cells in Graves' hyperthyroidism and ophthalmopathy. Study observations and caveats: Model-based prediction identified ophthalmopathy a median approximately 6 months prior to its onset.

V gave up 3 bases and J gave up 5 bases, with 22 bases separating them. The germline V gene has CDR1 LGHDT and CDR2 YNNKEL (reference sequence). CDR3 size: 17 residues. What was amplified from RNA transcripts were TCR beta CDR3 regions. The HTBI primer set served for first-round RT-PCR of the TCR CDR3. TCRdb ran MiXCR on the multiplex PCR reads and lists one entry per CDR3 protein. The data contain approximately 400,000 distinct CDR3 sequences, roughly 14% of them singletons. Any symptoms of ophthalmopathy came after the first hyperthyroidism diagnosis, from which the blood sample dates. This clonotype has ten or more counts. Its matching antigen is unknown.

V and J are TRBV3-1 and TRBJ2-5, with D possibly TRBD2 on 5 matching bases. The TCR originated in a man in his thirties or forties with Graves' hyperthyroidism that later progressed to Graves' ophthalmopathy. Specimen: blood. The CDR3 DNA follows: TGTGCCAGCAGCCAGGATGGGGAGACGGTACAAGGGGAGACCCAGTACTTC. This codes for CASSQDGETVQGETQYF.